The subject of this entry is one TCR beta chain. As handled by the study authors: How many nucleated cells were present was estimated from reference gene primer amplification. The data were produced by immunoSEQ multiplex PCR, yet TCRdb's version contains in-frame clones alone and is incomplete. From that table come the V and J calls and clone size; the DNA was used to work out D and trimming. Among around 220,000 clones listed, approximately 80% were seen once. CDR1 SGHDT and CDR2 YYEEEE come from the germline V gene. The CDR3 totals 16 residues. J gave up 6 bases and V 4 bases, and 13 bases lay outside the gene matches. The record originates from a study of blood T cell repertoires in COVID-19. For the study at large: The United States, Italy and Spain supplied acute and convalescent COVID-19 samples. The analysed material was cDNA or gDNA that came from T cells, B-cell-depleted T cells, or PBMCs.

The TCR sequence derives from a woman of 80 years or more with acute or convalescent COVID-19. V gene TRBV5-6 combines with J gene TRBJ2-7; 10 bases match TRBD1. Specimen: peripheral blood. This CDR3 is CASSRGPGQGISEQYF. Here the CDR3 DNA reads TGTGCCAGCAGCCGGGGTCCGGGACAGGGGATTTCCGAGCAGTACTTC.